The 29 T cell receptor beta chains below were found in one sample sequenced in a study of T cell responses to AZD1222 COVID-19 vaccine (dated by TCRdb to about 2021). The sample's time point label is to be understood as: baseline before first vaccination. The library was made by the immunoSEQ multiplex PCR assay. TCRdb provides this immuneACCESS table in a form limited to in-frame rearrangements. Some clones are lacking; in checked studies, under half of them reflect an unresolved V gene, and why the rest are absent is not known. The sample contains around 150,000 clones, about 90% of them found a single time. Under 2% of the sample is taken by the ten largest. Sequenced material: peripheral blood, taken on day 0 of AZD1222 vaccination. All receptors come from an adult in good health.

In DNA, the CDR3 is TGCGCCAGCAGCCAAGGGGCAGGGCAGGAGACCCAGTACTTC. It encodes CASSQGAGQETQYF. V gene TRBV4-3 combines with J gene TRBJ2-5, with D perhaps matching TRBD1 (5 bases). Between the trimmed V and J ends, which lost 1 base and 5 bases, there was a span of 11 bases. CDR1 LGHNA and CDR2 YSLEER come from the germline V gene. The CDR3 contains 14 residues.

The genes are TRBV18 and TRBJ2-7, with TRBD2 matching over 9 bases. Trimming took 2 bases from V and 3 from J; bases not matched to a gene: 5. From germline, CDR1 is KGHSH and CDR2 LQKENI. There are 15 residues in the CDR3. This CDR3 is CASSPGEAGGYEQYF. Here the CDR3 DNA reads TGTGCCAGCTCACCAGGAGAAGCGGGGGGCTACGAGCAGTACTTC.

The chain couples TRBV29-1 to TRBJ1-5, with TRBD1 identical over 7 bases. Germline V gives CDR1 SQVTM, CDR2 ANQGSEA. V shed 4 bases and J 1 base; nucleotides not matched to a gene: 7. The CDR3 spans 15 residues. The CDR3 sequence: CSVVVTGQSNQPQHF. The CDR3 DNA reads as TGCAGCGTTGTAGTTACGGGACAGAGCAATCAGCCCCAGCATTTT.

The sample holds one count of this clone. The chain has TRBV7-8 and TRBJ2-7; no firm D call. Germline CDR1 and CDR2: SGHVS and FQNEAQ. This CDR3 has 13 residues. Trimming left V 6 bases short and J 4 bases short, with 13 bases between. The CDR3 nucleotides read TGTGCCAGCAGTTCCTTGGCCCGATACGAGCAGTACTTC. The encoded protein is CASSSLARYEQYF.

This clone has a single count. The V and J genes are TRBV7-9 and TRBJ2-4; the D is unclear. Trimming left V 3 bases short and J 1 base short, with 16 bases between. The CDR3 is 17 residues long. CDR1 SEHNR and CDR2 FQNEAQ come from the germline V gene (reference sequence). The CDR3 nucleotides are TGTGCCAGCAGCTTCGGACCGGGCGACGGGGCCAAAAACATTCAGTACTTC. This translates into CASSFGPGDGAKNIQYF.

The V call is TRBV6-5, the J call TRBJ1-5; D unresolved. This CDR3 comprises 15 residues. V was cut by 5 bases and J by 0 bases, with 11 bases left in between. Germline values: CDR1 MNHEY, CDR2 SVGAGI. CDR3 loop: CASSRDTYSNQPQHF. The CDR3 nucleotides read TGTGCCAGCAGTCGAGACACGTATAGCAATCAGCCCCAGCATTTT.

This rearrangement joins TRBV19 to TRBJ2-1; the match to TRBD2 covers 14 bases. The CDR3 is 17 residues long. V was pared by 5 bases and J by 6 bases, with 9 bases of the junction left unmatched. CDR1 LNHDA and CDR2 SQIVND come from the germline V gene (reference sequence). Here the CDR3 reads CASSLGLAGVGANEQFF. The CDR3 coding sequence is TGTGCCAGTAGTTTGGGACTAGCGGGAGTAGGGGCCAATGAGCAGTTCTTC.

The chain couples TRBV21-1 to TRBJ1-5; the table calls TRBD1, which could not be checked here. TRBV21-1 is tagged as a pseudogene. This CDR3 is built from 16 residues. The DNA for the CDR3 is TGTGCCAGCAGCAAAAAACAGGGGGCAAAAAATCAGCCCCAGCATTTT. Translation: CASSKKQGAKNQPQHF.

The rearrangement links TRBV27 to TRBJ1-2; tentative D call: TRBD1 (6 bases). CDR3 length equals 15 residues. Trimming took 1 base from V and 4 from J, leaving 13 bases between them. Germline V CDR1 and CDR2: MNHEY, SMNVEV (reference sequence). The CDR3 spells CASSLYPGESYGYTF. CDR3 sequence (DNA): TGTGCCAGCAGTTTATATCCAGGGGAAAGCTATGGCTACACCTTC.

The genes are TRBV5-1 and TRBJ2-7; a possible D gene is TRBD1 (6 bases). There are 14 residues in the CDR3. Trimming removed 4 bases at V and 5 bases at J, with 16 bases between. Germline V gene lookup returns CDR1 SGHRS and CDR2 YFSETQ. CDR3 bases: TGCGCCAGCAGCGTCCTGGCAGGGGCGAACGAGCAGTACTTC. This translates into CASSVLAGANEQYF.

The chain joins TRBV6-6 to TRBJ1-1, with 8 bases matching TRBD1. The CDR3 totals 12 residues. V lost 5 bases and J lost 7; bases outside the gene matches: 3. Germline-derived CDR1 and CDR2 are MNHNY and SVGAGI (reference sequence). The CDR3, as DNA: TGTGCCAGCAGTACGGGACAGGTTGAAGCTTTCTTT. The encoded protein is CASSTGQVEAFF.

This clone was detected once. The gene calls are TRBV6-5 and TRBJ2-7; 7 bases are a match to TRBD1. Trimming cost V 5 bases and J 3 bases; bases outside gene matches: 7. The length of the CDR3 is 14 residues. Germline CDR1 reads MNHEY; CDR2 reads SVGAGI. The CDR3 nucleotides read TGTGCCAGCAGTCAACCGGGACAGCTCTACGAGCAGTACTTC. It encodes CASSQPGQLYEQYF.

The V call is TRBV18, the J call TRBJ1-1, with D perhaps matching TRBD1 (5 bases). V lost 2 bases and J 0 bases, leaving 13 bases between the germline ends. This CDR3 contains 16 residues. Germline V gene sequence: CDR1 KGHSH, CDR2 LQKENI. CDR3 sequence reads: CASSPVYPGMNTEAFF. CDR3 DNA: TGTGCCAGCTCACCAGTTTACCCAGGGATGAACACTGAAGCTTTCTTT. The full variable domain, with the rest looked up from reference TRBV18 and TRBJ1-1, is NAGVMQNPRHLVRRRGQEARLRCSPMKGHSHVYWYRQLPEEGLKFMVYLQKENIIDESGMPKERFSAEFPKEGPSILRIQQVVRGDSAAYFCASSPVYPGMNTEAFFGQGTRLTVV.

This clone was recorded only once. The V and J genes are TRBV10-1 and TRBJ1-1; D uncertain. V shed 5 bases and J shed 4 bases, with 11 bases lying between them. Germline values: CDR1 WNHNN, CDR2 SYGVQD (reference sequence). The CDR3 length is 13 residues. The CDR3 nucleotides read TGCGCCAGCAGTCAAACCCGGGGCACTGAAGCTTTCTTT. Encoded protein: CASSQTRGTEAFF.

The chain combines TRBV6-2 or TRBV6-3 with TRBJ2-5; D tentatively fits TRBD1 or TRBD2 (6 bases each). V was pared by 5 bases and J by 4 bases, with 17 bases between. This CDR3 has 15 residues. Germline assignment: CDR1 MNHEY and CDR2 SVGEGT. The CDR3 is CASSPRIQGGETQYF. In DNA form, the CDR3 reads TGTGCCAGCAGTCCCCGGATACAGGGAGGAGAGACCCAGTACTTC.

V and J are TRBV28 and TRBJ2-1; the D gene is possibly TRBD2 (6 bases). V was trimmed by 5 bases and J by 7 bases, leaving 18 bases between them. CDR1 is MDHEN and CDR2 is SYDVKM in the germline V gene. The CDR3 sequence is 15 residues long. The CDR3 sequence is CASSPHSGSLNEQFF. DNA for the CDR3: TGTGCCAGCAGTCCCCATAGCGGTAGTCTTAATGAGCAGTTCTTC.

The rearrangement joins TRBV5-1 to TRBJ2-6; D remains ambiguous. The CDR3 has 14 residues. Trimming took off 5 bases at V and 4 bases at J, with 10 bases between the two ends. Per the germline V gene, CDR1 is SGHRS and CDR2 is YFSETQ. CDR3 bases: TGCGCCAGCAGAGTCGTGCCCGGGGCCAACGTCCTGACTTTC. This sequence encodes CASRVVPGANVLTF.

The CDR3: CASIQGPGELFF. In DNA form, the CDR3 reads TGTGCCAGCATTCAGGGTCCCGGGGAGCTGTTTTTT. This chain joins TRBV28 and TRBJ2-2; D may be TRBD1 (5 bases). The CDR3 runs to 12 residues. V lost 7 bases and J lost 6, with 9 bases in between. Germline CDR1 is MDHEN and CDR2 is SYDVKM.

The V gene is TRBV28, the J gene TRBJ2-3; D uncertain. Trimming pared 5 bases from V and 5 bases from J, leaving 5 bases between. CDR1 is MDHEN and CDR2 is SYDVKM in the germline V gene. The CDR3 extends over 11 amino acids. The CDR3 sequence is CASSRQDTQYF. In DNA form, the CDR3 reads TGTGCCAGCAGTCGCCAAGATACGCAGTATTTT.

The V gene is TRBV9, the J gene TRBJ1-5; D ambiguous. The CDR3 has 13 residues. With 0 bases removed from V and 7 bases from J, the gap between germline ends came to 8 bases. Germline V lookup: CDR1 SGDLS, CDR2 YYNGEE. This CDR3 is CASSVGGGQPQHF. CDR3 DNA sequence: TGTGCCAGCAGCGTAGGGGGAGGGCAGCCCCAGCATTTT.

The chain couples TRBV9 to TRBJ1-6; D is undetermined. V was trimmed by 0 bases and J by 8 bases, leaving 6 bases between them. Germline-derived CDR1 and CDR2 are SGDLS and YYNGEE. CDR3 length: 13 residues. CDR3 region: CASSVDLYSPLHF. The CDR3 nucleotides are TGTGCCAGCAGCGTAGACTTGTATTCACCCCTCCACTTT.

The gene calls are TRBV28 and TRBJ1-2, with TRBD1 matching over 7 bases. This CDR3 spans 15 amino acids. Per germline, CDR1 MDHEN and CDR2 SYDVKM. The junction had 13 bases not matched to a gene; V was cut back by 8 bases and J by 4 bases. The CDR3 DNA sequence: TGTGCCAGCTCCCCGGGGGACAGCTTTGTCTATGGCTACACCTTC. It translates to CASSPGDSFVYGYTF.

The V gene is TRBV7-3, the J gene TRBJ2-1, with TRBD2 as a possible D gene (6 bases). The CDR3 covers 14 residues. V dropped 1 base and J dropped 8 bases, with 12 bases sitting between them. The germline gives CDR1 SGHTA, CDR2 FQGTGA. CDR3 sequence reads: CASSLKREVDEQFF. The CDR3 bases are TGTGCCAGCAGCTTAAAGAGGGAGGTGGATGAGCAGTTCTTC.

The gene calls are TRBV19 and TRBJ2-3, with 7 bases fitting TRBD1. The CDR3 is made up of 12 amino acids. The V and J ends lost 8 bases and 2 bases, in that order; junction bases with no gene match: 1. Germline CDR1 reads LNHDA; CDR2 reads SQIVND (reference sequence). The CDR3 DNA is TGTGCCAGTCAGGGGGACACAGATACGCAGTATTTT. Amino acid sequence: CASQGDTDTQYF.

The chain employs TRBV10-3 and TRBJ1-1, with TRBD1 identical over 7 bases. This CDR3 region has 13 residues. Germline-derived CDR1 and CDR2 are ENHRY and SYGVKD. V lost 6 bases, J lost 5 bases, and 6 bases stayed unmatched. The CDR3: CAISVQGMTEAFF. The CDR3 DNA reads as TGTGCCATCAGCGTACAGGGGATGACTGAAGCTTTCTTT.

The DNA of the CDR3 is TGTGCCACCAGTGATTACCGGCTAGCGGTGAACACCGGGGAGCTGTTTTTT. Translating gives CATSDYRLAVNTGELFF. The chain links TRBV24-1 to TRBJ2-2; 7 bases fit TRBD2. CDR3 length: 17 amino acids. With V trimmed by 2 bases and J by 1 base, 6 bases remained unmatched. CDR1 and CDR2 from the germline V gene are KGHDR and SFDVKD.

The chain links TRBV6-5 to TRBJ1-2; D is unclear. The V end lost 5 bases, the J end lost 5 bases, and 12 bases lay between the germline ends. CDR3 length: 13 amino acids. The V gene's germline CDR1 is MNHEY and CDR2 SVGAGI. The CDR3 here is CASSRDPEYGYTF. CDR3 nucleotides: TGTGCCAGCAGTCGCGACCCAGAGTATGGCTACACCTTC.

The chain uses TRBV21-1 and TRBJ2-3; TRBD2, the table's D call, lacks a check against the DNA. TRBV21-1 constitutes a pseudogene. The CDR3 has 19 residues. The CDR3 DNA follows: TGTGCCAGCAGCAAAGAATTGAGCGGGAGTCCGCCGAGCACAGATACGCAGTATTTT. This translates into CASSKELSGSPPSTDTQYF.

The V call is TRBV9, the J call TRBJ2-2; possibly TRBD2 for D (6 bases). CDR3 length: 14 amino acids. V was shortened by 0 bases and J by 6 bases, with 9 bases between the two germline ends. Germline CDR1 reads SGDLS; CDR2 reads YYNGEE. The CDR3 nucleotides are TGTGCCAGCAGCGTAGGCTCGGGAGCCGGGGAGCTGTTTTTT. Amino acid sequence: CASSVGSGAGELFF.